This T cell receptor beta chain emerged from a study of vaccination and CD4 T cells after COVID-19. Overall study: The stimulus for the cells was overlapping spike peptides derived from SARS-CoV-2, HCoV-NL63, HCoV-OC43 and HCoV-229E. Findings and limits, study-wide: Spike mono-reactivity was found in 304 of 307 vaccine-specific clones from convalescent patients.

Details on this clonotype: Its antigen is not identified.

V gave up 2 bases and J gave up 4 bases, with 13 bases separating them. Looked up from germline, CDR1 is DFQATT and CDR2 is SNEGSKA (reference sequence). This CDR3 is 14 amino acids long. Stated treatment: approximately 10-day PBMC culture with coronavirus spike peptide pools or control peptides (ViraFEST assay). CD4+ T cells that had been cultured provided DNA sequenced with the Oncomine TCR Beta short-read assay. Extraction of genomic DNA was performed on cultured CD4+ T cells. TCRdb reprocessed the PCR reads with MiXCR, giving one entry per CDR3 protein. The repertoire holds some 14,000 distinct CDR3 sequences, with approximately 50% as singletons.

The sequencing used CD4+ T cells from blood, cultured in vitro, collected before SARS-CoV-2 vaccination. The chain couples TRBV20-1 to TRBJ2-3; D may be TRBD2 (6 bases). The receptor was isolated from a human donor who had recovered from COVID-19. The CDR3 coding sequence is TGCAGTGCTAGACCGGGGGAGGTCGCAGATACGCAGTATTTT. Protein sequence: CSARPGEVADTQYF.